Below, 3 T cell receptor beta chains from the same sample are listed, as sequenced in a study of shared clonotypes between healthy human individuals. Method: immunoSEQ multiplex PCR; TCRdb's copy keeps in-frame clones and lacks some. This table has millions of clones, 85% to 95% appearing once. Material: naive CD4+ T cells sorted from blood. Subset denoted: CD45RA+ positively selected. The origin of the receptors is a young man in good health.

The V gene is TRBV11-2, the J gene TRBJ2-1; 8 positions agree with TRBD1. Germline CDR1 reads SGHAT; CDR2 reads FQNNGV. The CDR3 length is 17 residues. The trim removed 1 base at V and 7 bases at J, leaving 12 bases unmatched. The CDR3: CASSLVGWQGAPNEQFF. CDR3 in DNA: TGTGCCAGCAGCTTAGTAGGGTGGCAGGGGGCGCCTAATGAGCAGTTCTTC.

J is TRBJ2-7 and V is TRBV11-2, with D perhaps given as TRBD1 or TRBD2 (5 bases each). Trimming cost V 0 bases and J 6 bases, with 9 bases left between them. Germline loops: CDR1 SGHAT, CDR2 FQNNGV. This CDR3 comprises 13 residues. The CDR3 DNA is TGTGCCAGCAGCTTAGATTTGGGGGTCGAGCAGTACTTC. Translated, it gives CASSLDLGVEQYF.

The CDR3 nucleotides read TGTGCTAATAGAGAGGAGAACACGCCGAACACTGAAGCTTTCTTT. It codes for CANREENTPNTEAFF. The chain recombines TRBV2 with TRBJ1-1; D gene unclear. In germline, CDR1 is SNHLY, CDR2 FYNNEI. The CDR3 runs 15 residues.